Reported below is one TCR beta chain. Its antigen remains unknown. This sample is drawn from a study of response to subunit inactivated influenza vaccine. Notes on the study in general: The study's authors posited that every seasonal influenza vaccination enlists few new T cells.

The CDR3 length is 15 residues. Germline V gene data show CDR1 as LGHDT and CDR2 as YNNKEL (reference sequence). Trimming removed 4 bases at V and 4 bases at J, with 17 bases between. TCRdb re-called the RT-PCR reads with MiXCR, one entry per CDR3 protein. Here the sample spans more than 550,000 distinct CDR3 sequences, roughly 10% being singletons. This sequence was found in a man aged 45-65 years who received an inactivated influenza vaccine. This chain joins TRBV3-1 and TRBJ2-7; the D gene is possibly TRBD2 (7 bases). The material sequenced was PBMCs from blood, taken on the day of vaccination. CDR3 DNA sequence: TGTGCCAGCAGCCCCGGGGGAGGGGGTCCTTACGAGCAGTACTTC. Residues: CASSPGGGGPYEQYF.